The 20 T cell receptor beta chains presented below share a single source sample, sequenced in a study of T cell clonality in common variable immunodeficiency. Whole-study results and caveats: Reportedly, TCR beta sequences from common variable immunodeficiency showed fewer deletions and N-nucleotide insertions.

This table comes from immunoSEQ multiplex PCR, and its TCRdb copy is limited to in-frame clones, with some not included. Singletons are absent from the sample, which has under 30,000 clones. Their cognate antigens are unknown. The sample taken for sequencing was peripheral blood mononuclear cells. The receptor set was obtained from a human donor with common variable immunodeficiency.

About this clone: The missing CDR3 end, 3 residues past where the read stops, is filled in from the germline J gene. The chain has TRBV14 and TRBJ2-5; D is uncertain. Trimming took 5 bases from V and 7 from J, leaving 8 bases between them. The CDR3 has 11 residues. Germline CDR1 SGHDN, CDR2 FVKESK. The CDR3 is CASSVSGTQYF. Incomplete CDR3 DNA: TGTGCCAGCAGCGTATCAGGGACC.

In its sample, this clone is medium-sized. CDR3 in amino acids: CASSVLRDWNNEQFF. The DNA read from the CDR3 is TGTGCCAGCAGCGTATTGCGGGATTGGAACAATGAG. This chain joins TRBV9 and TRBJ2-1; D is perhaps TRBD2 (6 bases). The CDR3 end is not reached by the read, which stops 3 residues before it; the germline J gene fills it in. The germline V gene encodes CDR1 SGDLS and CDR2 YYNGEE. V shed 1 base and J shed 5 bases, with 13 bases lying between them. The CDR3 is made up of 15 amino acids.

The CDR3 region is CASSYRQGTNEKLFF. CDR3 DNA, as far as it was read: TGTGCCAGCAGCTACCGACAGGGCACTAATGAAAAA. The V and J genes are TRBV7-8 and TRBJ1-4, with 7 positions matching TRBD1. The missing CDR3 end, 3 residues past where the read stops, is filled in from the germline J gene. This CDR3 is 15 amino acids long. V lost 4 bases, J lost 2 bases, and 4 bases stayed unmatched. Germline V CDR1 and CDR2: SGHVS, FQNEAQ. Filled out from reference TRBV7-8 and TRBJ1-4, the complete variable domain reads GAGVSQSPRYKVAKRGQDVALRCDPISGHVSLFWYQQALGQGPEFLTYFQNEAQLDKSGLPSDRFFAERPEGSVSTLKIQRTQQEDSAVYLCASSYRQGTNEKLFFGSGTQLSVL.

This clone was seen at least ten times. The DNA read from the CDR3 is TGCAGCGTTGAACGAGCGGTCTATGGC. It translates to CSVERAVYG. The full CDR3 protein is CSVERAVYGYTF. The chain recombines TRBV29-1 with TRBJ1-2; unclear D gene. The read ends 3 residues shy of where the CDR3 ends; the end is completed using the germline J gene. The CDR3 runs to 12 residues. Germline V gene data show CDR1 as SQVTM and CDR2 as ANQGSEA. V dropped 2 bases and J dropped 4 bases, with 8 bases sitting between them.

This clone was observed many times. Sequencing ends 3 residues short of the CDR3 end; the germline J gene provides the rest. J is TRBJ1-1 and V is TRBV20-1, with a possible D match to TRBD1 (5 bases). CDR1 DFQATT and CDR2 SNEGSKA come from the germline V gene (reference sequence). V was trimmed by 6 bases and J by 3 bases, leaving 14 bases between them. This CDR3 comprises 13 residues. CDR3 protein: CSAKDGGDTEAFF. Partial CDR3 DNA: TGCAGTGCCAAGGACGGAGGGGACACTGAA.

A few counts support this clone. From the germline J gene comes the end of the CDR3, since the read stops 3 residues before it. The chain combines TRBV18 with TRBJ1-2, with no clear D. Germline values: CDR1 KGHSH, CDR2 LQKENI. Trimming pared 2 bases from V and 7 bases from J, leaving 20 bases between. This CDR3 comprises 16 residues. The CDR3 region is CASSPVAGRGMAGYTF. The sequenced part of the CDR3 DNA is TGTGCCAGCTCACCAGTGGCCGGACGGGGAATGGCTGGC.

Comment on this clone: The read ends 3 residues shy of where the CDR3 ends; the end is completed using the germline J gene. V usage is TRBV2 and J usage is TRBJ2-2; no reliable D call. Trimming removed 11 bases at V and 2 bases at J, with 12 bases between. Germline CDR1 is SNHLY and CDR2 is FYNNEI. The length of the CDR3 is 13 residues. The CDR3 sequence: CAQKAGNTGELFF. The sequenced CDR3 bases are TGTGCCCAGAAGGCAGGAAACACCGGGGAG.

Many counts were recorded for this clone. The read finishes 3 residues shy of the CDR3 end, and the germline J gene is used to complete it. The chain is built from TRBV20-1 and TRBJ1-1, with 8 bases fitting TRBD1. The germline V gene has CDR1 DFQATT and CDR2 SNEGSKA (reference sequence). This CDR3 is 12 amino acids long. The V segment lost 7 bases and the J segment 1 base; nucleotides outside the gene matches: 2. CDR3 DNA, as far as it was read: TGCAGTGTCGGGACAGGGAACACTGAA. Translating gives CSVGTGNTE. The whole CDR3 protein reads CSVGTGNTEAFF.

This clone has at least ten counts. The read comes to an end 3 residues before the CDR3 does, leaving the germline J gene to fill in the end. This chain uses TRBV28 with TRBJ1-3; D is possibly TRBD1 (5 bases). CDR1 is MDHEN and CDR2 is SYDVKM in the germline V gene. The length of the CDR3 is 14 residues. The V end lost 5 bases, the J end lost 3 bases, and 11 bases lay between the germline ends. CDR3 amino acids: CASSPRQFGNTIYF. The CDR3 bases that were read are TGTGCCAGCAGTCCTCGACAGTTTGGAAACACC.

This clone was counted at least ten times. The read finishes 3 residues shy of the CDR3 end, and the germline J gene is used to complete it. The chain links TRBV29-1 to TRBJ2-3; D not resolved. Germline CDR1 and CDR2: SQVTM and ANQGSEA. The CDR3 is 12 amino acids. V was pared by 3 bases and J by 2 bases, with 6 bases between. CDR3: CSVEYYTDTQYF. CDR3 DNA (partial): TGCAGCGTTGAGTACTACACAGATACG.

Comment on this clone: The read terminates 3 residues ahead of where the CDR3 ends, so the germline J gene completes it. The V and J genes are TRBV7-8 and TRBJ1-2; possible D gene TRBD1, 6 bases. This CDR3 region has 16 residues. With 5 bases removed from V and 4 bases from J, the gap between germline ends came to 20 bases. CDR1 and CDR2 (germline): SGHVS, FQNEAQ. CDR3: CASSRDGTTGSYGYTF. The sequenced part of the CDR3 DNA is TGTGCCAGCAGCCGAGACGGGACAACCGGAAGCTATGGC.

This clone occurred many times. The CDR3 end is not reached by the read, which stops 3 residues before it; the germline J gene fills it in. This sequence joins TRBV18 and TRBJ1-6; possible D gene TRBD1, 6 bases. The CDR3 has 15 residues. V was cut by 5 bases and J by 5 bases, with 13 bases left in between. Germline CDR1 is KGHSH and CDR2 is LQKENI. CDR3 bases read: TGTGCCAGCTCAGTTCAGGGGCCAGATAATTCACCC. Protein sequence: CASSVQGPDNSP. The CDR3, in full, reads CASSVQGPDNSPLHF.

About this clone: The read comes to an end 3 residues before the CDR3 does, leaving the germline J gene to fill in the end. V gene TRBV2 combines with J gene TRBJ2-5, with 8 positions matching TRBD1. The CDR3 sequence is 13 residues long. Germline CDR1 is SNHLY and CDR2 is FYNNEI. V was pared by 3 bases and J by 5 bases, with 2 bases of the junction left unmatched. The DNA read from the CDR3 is TGTGCCAGCAGTGAGGACAGGGCGGAGACC. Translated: CASSEDRAET. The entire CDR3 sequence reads CASSEDRAETQYF.

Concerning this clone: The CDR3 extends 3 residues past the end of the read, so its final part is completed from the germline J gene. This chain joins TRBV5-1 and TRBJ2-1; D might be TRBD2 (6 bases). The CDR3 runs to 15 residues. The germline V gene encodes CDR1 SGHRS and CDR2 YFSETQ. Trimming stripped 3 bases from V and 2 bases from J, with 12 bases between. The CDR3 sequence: CASSSGLAPYNEQFF. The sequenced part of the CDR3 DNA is TGCGCCAGCAGCTCGGGACTGGCCCCCTACAATGAG.

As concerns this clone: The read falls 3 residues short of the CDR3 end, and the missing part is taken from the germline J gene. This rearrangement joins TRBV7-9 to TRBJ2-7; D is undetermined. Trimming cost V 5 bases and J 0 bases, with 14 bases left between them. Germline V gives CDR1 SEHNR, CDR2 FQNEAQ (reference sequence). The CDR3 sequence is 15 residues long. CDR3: CASSPPGTGSYEQYF. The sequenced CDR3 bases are TGTGCCAGCAGCCCTCCGGGTACTGGCTCCTACGAG.

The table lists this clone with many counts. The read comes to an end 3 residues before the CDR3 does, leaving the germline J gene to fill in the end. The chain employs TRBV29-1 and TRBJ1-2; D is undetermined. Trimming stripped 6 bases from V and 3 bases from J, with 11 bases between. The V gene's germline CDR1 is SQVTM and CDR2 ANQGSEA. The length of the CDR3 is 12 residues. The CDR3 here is CSVADSDYGYTF. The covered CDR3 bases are TGCAGCGTAGCCGACTCAGACTATGGC.

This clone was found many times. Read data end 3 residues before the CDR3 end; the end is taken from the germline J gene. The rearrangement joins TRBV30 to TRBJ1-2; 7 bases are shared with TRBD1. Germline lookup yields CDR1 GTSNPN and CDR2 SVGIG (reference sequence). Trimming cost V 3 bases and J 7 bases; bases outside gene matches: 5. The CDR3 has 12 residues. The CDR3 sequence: CAWRGTVSGYTF. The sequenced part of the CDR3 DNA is TGTGCCTGGAGAGGGACAGTAAGTGGC.

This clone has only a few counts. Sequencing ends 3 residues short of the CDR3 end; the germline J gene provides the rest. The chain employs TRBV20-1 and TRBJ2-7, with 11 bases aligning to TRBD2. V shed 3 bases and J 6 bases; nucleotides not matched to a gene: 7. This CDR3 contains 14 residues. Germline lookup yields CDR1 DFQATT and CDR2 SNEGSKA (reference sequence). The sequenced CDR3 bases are TGCAGTGCTAGGGGACTAGCGGCCCCCCGCGAG. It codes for CSARGLAAPRE. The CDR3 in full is CSARGLAAPREQYF.

The CDR3 loop reads CASSLERAENTGELFF. Partial CDR3 DNA: TGCGCCAGCAGCTTGGAAAGGGCAGAAAACACCGGGGAG. V and J are TRBV5-1 and TRBJ2-2, with D uncertain. The sequenced fragment ends 3 residues before the CDR3 boundary, so the rest is inferred from the germline J gene. Germline V gene lookup returns CDR1 SGHRS and CDR2 YFSETQ. V was cut by 0 bases and J by 2 bases, with 11 bases left in between. The CDR3 is 16 amino acids.

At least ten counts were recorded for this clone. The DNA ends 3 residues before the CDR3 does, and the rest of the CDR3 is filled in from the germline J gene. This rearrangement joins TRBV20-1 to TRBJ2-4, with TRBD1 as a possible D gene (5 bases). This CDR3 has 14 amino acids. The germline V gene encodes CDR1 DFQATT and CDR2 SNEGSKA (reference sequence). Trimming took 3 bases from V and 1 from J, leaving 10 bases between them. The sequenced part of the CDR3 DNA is TGCAGTGCTAGGGGGCTCGTGGCCAAAAACATT. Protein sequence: CSARGLVAKNI. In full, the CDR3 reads CSARGLVAKNIQYF.